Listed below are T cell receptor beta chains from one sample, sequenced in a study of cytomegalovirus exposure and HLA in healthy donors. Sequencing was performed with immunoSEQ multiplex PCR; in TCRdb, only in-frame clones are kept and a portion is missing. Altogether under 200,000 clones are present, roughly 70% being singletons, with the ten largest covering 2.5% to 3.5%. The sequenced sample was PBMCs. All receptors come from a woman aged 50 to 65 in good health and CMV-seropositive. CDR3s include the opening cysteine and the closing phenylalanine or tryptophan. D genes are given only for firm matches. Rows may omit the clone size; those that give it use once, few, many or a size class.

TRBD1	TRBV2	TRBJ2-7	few	CASRTDRHEQYF	TGTGCCAGCAGAACGGACAGGCACGAGCAGTACTTC
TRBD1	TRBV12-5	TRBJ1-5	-	CASGSGTGVQPQHF	TGTGCTAGTGGTTCCGGGACAGGGGTCCAGCCCCAGCATTTT
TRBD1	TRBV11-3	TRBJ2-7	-	CASSPTGSNEQYF	TGTGCCAGCAGCCCGACAGGGAGCAACGAGCAGTACTTC
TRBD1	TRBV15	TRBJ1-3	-	CATSRLLAGTGFGNTIYF	TGTGCCACCAGCAGACTCCTTGCCGGGACAGGGTTTGGAAACACCATATATTTT
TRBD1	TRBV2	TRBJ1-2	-	CASSEWQGAPNTF	TGTGCCAGCAGTGAGTGGCAGGGGGCCCCTAACACCTTC
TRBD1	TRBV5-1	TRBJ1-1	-	CASSSTGTGGEAFF	TGCGCCAGCAGCAGTACCGGGACAGGGGGCGAGGCTTTCTTT
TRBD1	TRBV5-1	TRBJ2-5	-	CASSKGTGPAQETQYF	TGCGCCAGCAGCAAAGGGACAGGGCCAGCCCAAGAGACCCAGTACTTC
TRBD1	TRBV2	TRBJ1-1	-	CASSLTGQNTEAFF	TGTGCCAGCAGTTTGACAGGGCAGAACACTGAAGCTTTCTTT
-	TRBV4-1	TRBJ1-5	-	CASSQEQADQPQHF	TGCGCCAGCAGCCAAGAACAGGCTGATCAGCCCCAGCATTTT
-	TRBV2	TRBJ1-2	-	CASSEPDARGFYGYTF	TGTGCCAGCAGTGAGCCTGACGCCCGGGGATTCTATGGCTACACCTTC
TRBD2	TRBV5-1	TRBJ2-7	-	CASSDRLAGAQIGEQYF	TGCGCCAGCAGCGATAGACTAGCGGGGGCCCAAATCGGCGAGCAGTACTTC
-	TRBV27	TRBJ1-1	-	CASSLSRGTLYTEAFF	TGTGCCAGCAGTTTATCGAGAGGTACTCTTTACACTGAAGCTTTCTTT
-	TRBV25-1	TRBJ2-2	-	CASSEMGARSADTGELFF	TGTGCCAGCAGTGAAATGGGGGCACGGAGCGCGGACACCGGGGAGCTGTTTTTT
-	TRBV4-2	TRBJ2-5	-	CASSREGGGETQYF	TGTGCCAGCAGCCGGGAGGGGGGAGGAGAGACCCAGTACTTC
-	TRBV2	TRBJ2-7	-	CASTDGKSSYEQYF	TGTGCCAGCACGGACGGGAAAAGCTCCTACGAGCAGTACTTC
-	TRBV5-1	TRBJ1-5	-	CASSAGDSNQPQHF	TGCGCCAGCAGCGCAGGGGATAGCAATCAGCCCCAGCATTTT
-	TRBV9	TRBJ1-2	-	CASSPDGRVSGYTF	TGTGCCAGCAGCCCGGACGGGAGGGTGTCTGGCTACACCTTC
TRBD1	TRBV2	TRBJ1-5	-	CASSGGTGPLGAQHF	TGTGCCAGCAGTGGCGGGACAGGGCCTTTAGGGGCCCAGCATTTT
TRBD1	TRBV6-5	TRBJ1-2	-	CASSRGDRGKDGYTF	TGTGCCAGCAGTCGCGGGGACAGGGGGAAGGATGGCTACACCTTC
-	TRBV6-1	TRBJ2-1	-	CASTGQNEQFF	TGTGCCAGCACAGGGCAAAATGAGCAGTTCTTC
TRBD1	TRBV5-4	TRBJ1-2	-	CASSLLRQGRGGYTF	TGTGCCAGCAGCTTGTTACGACAGGGCCGAGGTGGCTACACCTTC
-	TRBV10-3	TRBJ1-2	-	CAISVIREANYGYTF	TGTGCCATCAGTGTTATTCGGGAAGCTAACTATGGCTACACCTTC
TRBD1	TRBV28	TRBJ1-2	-	CASSLFNRQGHYGYTF	TGTGCCAGCAGTTTATTCAATCGACAGGGCCACTATGGCTACACCTTC
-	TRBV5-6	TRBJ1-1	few	CASRPTPNTEAFF	TGTGCCAGCAGGCCGACACCGAACACTGAAGCTTTCTTT
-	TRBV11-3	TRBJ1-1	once	CASSRGTKGGLGTEAFF	TGTGCCAGCAGCCGGGGTACCAAGGGAGGGCTCGGCACTGAAGCTTTCTTT
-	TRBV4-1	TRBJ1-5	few	CASSQDSSMSLEPQHF	TGCGCCAGCAGCCAAGATTCGTCTATGAGTCTCGAGCCCCAGCATTTT
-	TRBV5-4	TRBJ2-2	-	CASSYRDGKLFF	TGTGCCAGCAGCTACAGGGACGGAAAGCTGTTTTTT
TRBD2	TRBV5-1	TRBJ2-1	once	CASSLGLGGGEQFF	TGCGCCAGCAGCTTAGGACTAGGCGGAGGGGAGCAGTTCTTC
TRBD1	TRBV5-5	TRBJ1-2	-	CASSLGGTGYGYTF	TGTGCCAGCAGCTTGGGGGGGACAGGCTATGGCTACACCTTC
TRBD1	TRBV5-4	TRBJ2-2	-	CASSPLPRGRGGELFF	TGTGCCAGCAGTCCTCTTCCCAGGGGGCGAGGCGGGGAGCTGTTTTTT
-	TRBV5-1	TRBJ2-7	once	CASSGTGIGYEQYF	TGCGCCAGCAGCGGTACAGGGATAGGCTACGAGCAGTACTTC
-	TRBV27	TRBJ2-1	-	CASSLLGDNLFF	TGTGCCAGCAGTTTATTGGGAGACAACCTGTTCTTC
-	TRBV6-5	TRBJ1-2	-	CASSRHPNYGYTF	TGTGCCAGCAGTCGACACCCGAACTATGGCTACACCTTC
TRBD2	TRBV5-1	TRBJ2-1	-	CASGVAGGNYNEQFF	TGCGCCAGCGGGGTAGCGGGGGGAAATTACAATGAGCAGTTCTTC
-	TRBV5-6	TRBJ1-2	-	CASSLPGANYGYTF	TGTGCCAGCAGCTTGCCCGGAGCTAACTATGGCTACACCTTC
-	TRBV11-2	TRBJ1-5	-	CASSLSVYQPQHF	TGTGCCAGCAGCTTATCCGTCTATCAGCCCCAGCATTTT
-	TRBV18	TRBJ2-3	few	CASSLGALFSDTQYF	TGTGCCAGCTCCCTTGGGGCACTGTTTTCCGATACGCAGTATTTT
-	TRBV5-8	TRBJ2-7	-	CASSLAGFGALSYEQYF	TGTGCCAGCAGCTTGGCCGGGTTTGGAGCGCTCTCCTACGAGCAGTACTTC
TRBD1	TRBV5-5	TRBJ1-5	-	CASSPHDRGQPQHF	TGTGCCAGCAGCCCGCACGACAGGGGTCAGCCCCAGCATTTT
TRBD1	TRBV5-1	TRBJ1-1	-	CASSPGQGPRGTEAFF	TGCGCCAGCAGCCCGGGACAGGGTCCCCGGGGCACTGAAGCTTTCTTT
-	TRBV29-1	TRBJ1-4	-	CSGTNTNEKLFF	TGCAGCGGGACAAATACTAATGAAAAACTGTTTTTT
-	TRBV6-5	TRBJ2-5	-	CASSYSSFNGETQYF	TGTGCCAGCAGTTATTCCTCCTTTAACGGAGAGACCCAGTACTTC
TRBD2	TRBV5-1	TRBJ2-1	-	CASRPSGNPEQFF	TGCGCCAGCAGGCCTAGCGGGAACCCTGAGCAGTTCTTC
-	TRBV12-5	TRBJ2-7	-	CASGWGVDEQYF	TGTGCTAGTGGTTGGGGGGTAGACGAGCAGTACTTC
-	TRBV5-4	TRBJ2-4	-	CASSLVGEDIQYF	TGTGCCAGCAGCTTGGTAGGAGAGGACATTCAGTACTTC
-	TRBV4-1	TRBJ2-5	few	CASSHTTGPETQYF	TGCGCCAGCAGCCACACTACAGGGCCGGAGACCCAGTACTTC
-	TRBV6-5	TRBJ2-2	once	CASGTSNTGELFF	TGTGCCAGCGGGACATCGAACACCGGGGAGCTGTTTTTT
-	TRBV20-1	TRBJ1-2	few	CSARDNSGYTF	TGCAGTGCTAGAGACAACAGTGGCTACACCTTC
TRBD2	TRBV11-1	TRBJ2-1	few	CASSYGLVGNNEQFF	TGTGCCAGCAGCTACGGACTAGTTGGGAACAATGAGCAGTTCTTC
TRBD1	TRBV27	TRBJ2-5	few	CASFSDRDRETQYF	TGTGCCAGTTTCTCAGACAGGGACCGAGAGACCCAGTACTTC
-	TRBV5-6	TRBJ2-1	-	CASSEQISYNEQFF	TGTGCCAGCAGCGAACAGATCTCCTACAATGAGCAGTTCTTC
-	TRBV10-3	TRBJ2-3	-	CAISEPTRGADTQYF	TGTGCCATCAGTGAGCCGACTAGAGGGGCAGATACGCAGTATTTT
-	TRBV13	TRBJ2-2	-	CASSAYSETGELFF	TGTGCCAGCAGCGCATACTCTGAAACCGGGGAGCTGTTTTTT
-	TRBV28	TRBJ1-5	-	CASSLRGGGSGQPQHF	TGTGCCAGCAGTTTACGTGGAGGAGGATCAGGTCAGCCCCAGCATTTT
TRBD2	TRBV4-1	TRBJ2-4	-	CASSPGQRGLSGNIQYF	TGCGCCAGCAGCCCCGGTCAGCGGGGGCTATCGGGGAACATTCAGTACTTC
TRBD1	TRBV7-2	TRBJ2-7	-	CASSVRTGSEQYF	TGTGCCAGCAGCGTACGGACAGGGAGTGAGCAGTACTTC
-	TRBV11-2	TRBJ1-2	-	CASSLTGYYGYTF	TGTGCCAGCAGCCTCACCGGTTACTATGGCTACACCTTC
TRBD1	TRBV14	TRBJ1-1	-	CASSPGGFSYAPEAFF	TGTGCCAGCAGCCCAGGGGGCTTCTCGTACGCTCCTGAAGCTTTCTTT
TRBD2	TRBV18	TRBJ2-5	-	CASAPTGGDETQYF	TGTGCCAGCGCCCCTACGGGGGGTGACGAGACCCAGTACTTC
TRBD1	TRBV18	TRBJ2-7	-	CASSPIGAAGGKGEQYF	TGTGCCAGCTCACCCATTGGGGCGGCAGGGGGTAAAGGGGAGCAGTACTTC